Following are 28 T cell receptor beta chains from one sample sequenced in a study of cytomegalovirus exposure and HLA in healthy donors. This PCR relied on a set of 60 Vbeta primers and 13 Jbeta primers. TCRdb keeps only in-frame clones here, not all; method: immunoSEQ multiplex PCR. The sample table includes roughly 200,000 clones. Sequenced input: PBMCs. Receptor source: a man aged 30-40 years in good health and CMV-seronegative.

This chain uses TRBV29-1 with TRBJ1-5; 10 positions agree with TRBD1. The CDR3 covers 15 residues. Germline V gene lookup returns CDR1 SQVTM and CDR2 ANQGSEA. The ends lost 5 bases at V and 3 bases at J; junction bases unmatched: 7. The CDR3 is CSVSTGTGDNQPQHF. In DNA form, the CDR3 reads TGCAGCGTTTCCACCGGGACAGGGGACAATCAGCCCCAGCATTTT.

The rearrangement joins TRBV18 to TRBJ1-4; D gene unclear. The CDR3 consists of 16 residues. V was shortened by 0 bases and J by 0 bases, with 8 bases between the two germline ends. CDR1 is KGHSH and CDR2 is LQKENI in the germline V gene. The chain's CDR3 is CASSPPSQSTNEKLFF. Here the CDR3 DNA reads TGTGCCAGCTCACCACCATCACAGTCAACTAATGAAAAACTGTTTTTT.

The V call is TRBV9, the J call TRBJ2-5, with 8 bases aligning to TRBD2. Germline lookup yields CDR1 SGDLS and CDR2 YYNGEE. Unmatched junction bases numbered 7, after V lost 7 bases and J lost 5 bases. This CDR3 has 13 residues. Here the CDR3 DNA reads TGTGCCAGCGGTGCCGGGAGGGCGGAGACCCAGTACTTC. Protein sequence: CASGAGRAETQYF. Variable domain in full (rest from reference TRBV9 and TRBJ2-5): DSGVTQTPKHLITATGQRVTLRCSPRSGDLSVYWYQQSLDQGLQFLIQYYNGEERAKGNILERFSAQQFPDLHSELNLSSLELGDSALYFCASGAGRAETQYFGPGTRLLVL.

The rearrangement uses TRBV5-8 and TRBJ1-5; TRBD1 matches 9 bases. The CDR3 sequence is 16 residues long. Germline assignment: CDR1 SGHTS and CDR2 YDEGEE. The V gene end was trimmed by 4 bases and the J gene end by 6 bases; junction bases not matched to a gene: 11. The CDR3 region has the DNA TGTGCCAGCAGCCGTCCCGGGACAGGGAACCGTCAGCCCCAGCATTTT. It yields the protein CASSRPGTGNRQPQHF.

This chain links TRBV7-7 with TRBJ2-5; the match to TRBD2 covers 14 bases. From germline, CDR1 is SSHAT and CDR2 FNYEAQ (reference sequence). This CDR3 is 16 amino acids long. V lost 5 bases and J lost 4; bases outside the gene matches: 6. CDR3 DNA: TGTGCCAGCAGCGCCCGACTAGCGGGAGGGCGAGAGACCCAGTACTTC. Protein: CASSARLAGGRETQYF.

The chain carries TRBV5-4 and TRBJ1-1; maybe TRBD1 (6 bases). Deletions cut 5 bases from V and 7 bases from J, with 18 bases between. The CDR3 sequence is 14 residues long. Germline V gene data show CDR1 as SGHNT and CDR2 as YYREEE (reference sequence). The CDR3 here is CASSPTALRGEAFF. CDR3 coding DNA: TGTGCCAGCAGTCCGACAGCCCTCAGGGGTGAAGCTTTCTTT.

The CDR3 nucleotides read TGTGCCAGCAGCCAACTACCTACCGGGACACTCTATGGCTACACCTTC. As protein: CASSQLPTGTLYGYTF. The chain combines TRBV7-9 with TRBJ1-2, with D maybe TRBD1 (6 bases). The V gene lost 5 bases and the J gene lost 4 bases, with 20 bases spanning the gap. Germline V CDR1 and CDR2: SEHNR, FQNEAQ (reference sequence). The CDR3 has 16 residues.

The chain recombines TRBV5-1 with TRBJ1-4; D unclear. CDR3 length equals 13 residues. The germline V and J ends were trimmed by 4 bases and 8 bases, with 12 bases remaining between them. Germline V gene lookup returns CDR1 SGHRS and CDR2 YFSETQ. The CDR3 DNA follows: TGCGCCAGCAGCGCGGAGGGTGGAGAAAAACTGTTTTTT. Translating gives CASSAEGGEKLFF. The complete variable domain, with remaining parts taken from reference TRBV5-1 and TRBJ1-4, reads KAGVTQTPRYLIKTRGQQVTLSCSPISGHRSVSWYQQTPGQGLQFLFEYFSETQRNKGNFPGRFSGRQFSNSRSEMNVSTLELGDSALYLCASSAEGGEKLFFGSGTQLSVL.

The gene calls are TRBV19 and TRBJ2-7, with no clear D. V was pared by 3 bases and J by 5 bases, with 5 bases between. Per germline, CDR1 LNHDA and CDR2 SQIVND (reference sequence). The CDR3 has 11 residues. The CDR3 nucleotides are TGTGCCAGTAGTATTTCCAACGAGCAGTACTTC. This translates into CASSISNEQYF.

The chain combines TRBV5-4 with TRBJ2-5; 11 bases are shared with TRBD2. The CDR3 extends over 15 amino acids. V shed 0 bases, J shed 3 bases, and the junction held 1 base outside the gene matches. The V gene's germline CDR1 is SGHNT and CDR2 YYREEE (reference sequence). The CDR3 is CASSLATSGEETQYF. The CDR3 DNA reads as TGTGCCAGCAGCTTGGCGACTAGCGGGGAAGAGACCCAGTACTTC.

The genes are TRBV20-1 and TRBJ2-7; tentative D call: TRBD1 (5 bases). The CDR3 length is 11 residues. V was cut by 4 bases and J by 2 bases, with 6 bases left in between. The germline V gene encodes CDR1 DFQATT and CDR2 SNEGSKA (reference sequence). The CDR3 bases are TGCAGTGCTACAGGGACCTACGAGCAGTACTTC. It specifies CSATGTYEQYF.

This chain joins TRBV7-9 and TRBJ2-6; D is ambiguous. Germline V gene sequence: CDR1 SEHNR, CDR2 FQNEAQ (reference sequence). Trimming took 6 bases from V and 0 from J, leaving 12 bases between them. CDR3 length: 16 amino acids. The CDR3 loop reads CASRTAGNSGANVLTF. CDR3 sequence (DNA): TGTGCCAGCAGAACGGCAGGAAACTCTGGGGCCAACGTCCTGACTTTC.

The chain uses TRBV6-1 and TRBJ1-1; no reliable D call. Deletions cut 4 bases from V and 3 bases from J, with 6 bases between. Germline CDR1 is MNHNS and CDR2 is SASEGT. The CDR3 runs to 12 residues. The CDR3 loop is CASSGTYTEAFF. The CDR3 region has the DNA TGTGCCAGCAGTGGCACTTACACTGAAGCTTTCTTT.

This chain connects TRBV6-4 to TRBJ2-1; 11 bases agree with TRBD2. Trimming removed 3 bases from V and 3 bases from J; junction bases left unmatched: 16. CDR3 size: 20 residues. CDR1 MRHNA and CDR2 SNTAGT come from the germline V gene. CDR3 loop: CASSEQPGLAEPTLYNEQFF. CDR3 sequence (DNA): TGTGCCAGCAGTGAACAACCGGGACTAGCGGAACCGACTCTCTACAATGAGCAGTTCTTC.

The chain links TRBV21-1 to TRBJ1-1. TRBV21-1 is given as a pseudogene. The length of the CDR3 is 14 residues. CDR3 DNA sequence: TGTGCCAGCCGAGAAAGTTATATGAACACTGAAGCTTTCTTT. Its protein is CASRESYMNTEAFF.

The chain joins TRBV19 to TRBJ2-2, with 7 bases identical to TRBD2. Germline CDR1 reads LNHDA; CDR2 reads SQIVND (reference sequence). The CDR3 loop spans 15 amino acids. With V trimmed by 7 bases and J by 4 bases, 9 bases remained unmatched. CDR3 sequence: CASMASGMTTGELFF. The CDR3 DNA is TGTGCCAGTATGGCAAGCGGGATGACCACCGGGGAGCTGTTTTTT.

Notes on this clone: Germline and junction disagree at one end, which may indicate a read error. Other DNA sequences within the sample encode an identical CDR3. The chain uses TRBV5-1 and TRBJ2-2; tentatively, D is TRBD1 (6 bases). CDR1 SGHRS and CDR2 YFSETQ come from the germline V gene. CDR3 length: 13 amino acids. The CDR3 sequence is CASLGTNSGELFF. Here the CDR3 DNA reads TGCGCCAGCTTAGGGACAAACAGCGGGGAGCTGTTTTTT. Together with reference TRBV5-1 and TRBJ2-2, the CDR3 gives the full variable domain: KAGVTQTPRYLIKTRGQQVTLSCSPISGHRSVSWYQQTPGQGLQFLFEYFSETQRNKGNFPGRFSGRQFSNSRSEMNVSTLELGDSALYLCASLGTNSGELFFGEGSRLTVL.

CDR3 protein: CASSSNLSRDKRGEQYF. The CDR3 coding sequence is TGTGCCAGCAGCTCCAACCTTTCCCGGGACAAAAGGGGCGAGCAGTACTTC. J is TRBJ2-7 and V is TRBV11-2, with D possibly being TRBD1 (6 bases). The V gene lost 4 bases and the J gene lost 6 bases, with 25 bases spanning the gap. The CDR3 spans 17 residues. The germline V gene encodes CDR1 SGHAT and CDR2 FQNNGV.

The chain has TRBV28 and TRBJ1-2; 7 bases agree with TRBD1. Germline loops: CDR1 MDHEN, CDR2 SYDVKM. The ends lost 6 bases at V and 7 bases at J; junction bases unmatched: 5. The CDR3 contains 12 residues. In nucleotides, the CDR3 is TGTGCCAGCAGCCCGGGACAGCTTGGCTACACCTTC. This translates into CASSPGQLGYTF.

The chain recombines TRBV30 with TRBJ1-4; unclear D gene. Between the trimmed V and J ends, which lost 4 bases and 5 bases, there was a span of 17 bases. The length of the CDR3 is 15 residues. In germline, CDR1 is GTSNPN, CDR2 SVGIG (reference sequence). The CDR3 coding sequence is TGTGCCTGGACCCCGGTAGGGAGACCGAATGAAAAACTGTTTTTT. Protein sequence: CAWTPVGRPNEKLFF.

Here the CDR3 DNA reads TGTGCCAGCAGTCCGACAGGGGGCGCGGATACGCAGTATTTT. Its translation is CASSPTGGADTQYF. The V and J genes are TRBV6-1 and TRBJ2-3; TRBD1 aligns across 10 bases. Germline V lookup: CDR1 MNHNS, CDR2 SASEGT. V trimming: 5 bases; J trimming: 6 bases; junction bases outside the gene matches: 5. This CDR3 comprises 14 residues.

The rearrangement links TRBV5-1 to TRBJ1-1; possibly TRBD1 for D (5 bases). Per germline, CDR1 SGHRS and CDR2 YFSETQ. Trimming cost V 4 bases and J 3 bases, with 16 bases left between them. The CDR3 length is 15 residues. In nucleotides, the CDR3 is TGCGCCAGCAGCCCCGTCTCCGTCAGGGACACTGAAGCTTTCTTT. It codes for CASSPVSVRDTEAFF.

The chain is built from TRBV19 and TRBJ2-7; 13 bases are a match to TRBD2. CDR3 length: 16 residues. The germline gives CDR1 LNHDA, CDR2 SQIVND (reference sequence). Losses at the gene ends were 1 base for V and 4 bases for J; bases not matched to a gene: 4. CDR3 loop: CASSIGLAGGRYEQYF. CDR3 DNA: TGTGCCAGTAGTATAGGACTAGCGGGGGGTAGATACGAGCAGTACTTC.

The chain uses TRBV6-6 and TRBJ1-1, with 8 bases matching TRBD1. The CDR3 has 14 amino acids. J lost 1 base, V lost 2 bases, and 0 bases had no gene match. Germline CDR1 MNHNY, CDR2 SVGAGI (reference sequence). The CDR3 sequence is CASSYTGGNTEAFF. The DNA for the CDR3 is TGTGCCAGCAGTTACACAGGGGGGAACACTGAAGCTTTCTTT.

This chain links TRBV30 with TRBJ2-5; D uncertain. Trimming took off 0 bases at V and 0 bases at J, with 5 bases between the two ends. In germline, CDR1 is GTSNPN, CDR2 SVGIG (reference sequence). The CDR3 runs to 13 residues. The chain's CDR3 is CAWSVSYQETQYF. Written as DNA, the CDR3 is TGTGCCTGGAGTGTATCCTACCAAGAGACCCAGTACTTC.

The V call is TRBV7-2, the J call TRBJ2-7; TRBD2 agrees at 10 bases. The junction had 13 bases not matched to a gene; V was cut back by 5 bases and J by 6 bases. The germline V gene encodes CDR1 SGHTA and CDR2 FQGNSA. CDR3 size: 16 residues. Written as DNA, the CDR3 is TGTGCCAGCAGCCCAGGCCAGCGGGGGGGCGTTCCCGAGCAGTACTTC. This gives the protein CASSPGQRGGVPEQYF.

CDR3 residues: CASSPSVPYEQYF. The DNA of the CDR3 is TGTGCCAGCTCACCTAGCGTTCCCTACGAGCAGTACTTC. The rearrangement joins TRBV18 to TRBJ2-7; D possibly corresponds to TRBD2 (5 bases). CDR3 length: 13 residues. Germline V gene sequence: CDR1 KGHSH, CDR2 LQKENI. V was shortened by 3 bases and J by 2 bases, with 8 bases between the two germline ends. Combining the CDR3 with reference TRBV18 and TRBJ2-7 gives the whole variable domain NAGVMQNPRHLVRRRGQEARLRCSPMKGHSHVYWYRQLPEEGLKFMVYLQKENIIDESGMPKERFSAEFPKEGPSILRIQQVVRGDSAAYFCASSPSVPYEQYFGPGTRLTVT.

V and J are TRBV18 and TRBJ2-1, with 9 positions matching TRBD1. After removal of 4 bases from V and 6 bases from J, the junction contained 7 bases not matched to a gene. From germline, CDR1 is KGHSH and CDR2 LQKENI. The CDR3 covers 15 residues. In DNA form, the CDR3 reads TGTGCCAGCTCACTCCTGGACAGGGGAGGCAATGAGCAGTTCTTC. As protein: CASSLLDRGGNEQFF.